One and the same sample provided the 4 T cell receptor beta chains below, sequenced in a study of cytomegalovirus exposure and HLA in healthy donors. Researchers ran the PCR with 60 Vbeta and 13 Jbeta primers. Data came from immunoSEQ multiplex PCR; TCRdb stores just in-frame clones and leaves some out. The sample contains some 140,000 clones, roughly 74% of which appear only once. Sequenced input: PBMCs. These receptors came from a man aged 18 to 30 in good health and CMV-seronegative.

The chain recombines TRBV6-6 with TRBJ1-4; 7 bases are a match to TRBD1. Germline V gene lookup returns CDR1 MNHNY and CDR2 SVGAGI (reference sequence). The CDR3 consists of 16 residues. J lost 4 bases, V lost 4 bases, and 9 bases had no gene match. The DNA of the CDR3 is TGTGCCAGCAGTTTATCCCGGACAGGATTTAATGAAAAACTGTTTTTT. It encodes CASSLSRTGFNEKLFF.

The J gene is TRBJ1-5, the V gene TRBV19; 8 bases match TRBD1. V shed 1 base and J 6 bases; nucleotides not matched to a gene: 5. Per germline, CDR1 LNHDA and CDR2 SQIVND (reference sequence). The length of the CDR3 is 15 residues. CDR3 region: CASSIGTGRAQPQHF. As DNA, the CDR3 is TGTGCCAGTAGTATAGGGACAGGGCGGGCTCAGCCCCAGCATTTT. The full variable domain, its missing parts supplied by reference TRBV19 and TRBJ1-5, is DGGITQSPKYLFRKEGQNVTLSCEQNLNHDAMYWYRQDPGQGLRLIYYSQIVNDFQKGDIAEGYSVSREKKESFPLTVTSAQKNPTAFYLCASSIGTGRAQPQHFGDGTRLSIL.

This chain connects TRBV13 to TRBJ1-6; 7 bases line up with TRBD1. The CDR3 extends over 17 amino acids. Germline lookup yields CDR1 PRHDT and CDR2 FYEKMQ (reference sequence). The trim removed 5 bases at V and 5 bases at J, leaving 12 bases unmatched. CDR3: CASSLLTGARNNSPLHF. CDR3 in DNA: TGTGCCAGCAGCCTACTAACAGGGGCGAGGAATAATTCACCCCTCCACTTT.

With respect to this clone: This sample also contains other DNA sequences that code for the same CDR3. The CDR3 bases are TGTGCCATCAGTGAGTCGAGGGCTAGCGGAGACTACAATGAGCAGTTCTTC. Translation gives CAISESRASGDYNEQFF. V usage is TRBV10-3 and J usage is TRBJ2-1; 7 nucleotides match TRBD2. The germline gives CDR1 ENHRY, CDR2 SYGVKD. The CDR3 runs 17 residues. The V gene end was trimmed by 0 bases and the J gene end by 3 bases; junction bases not matched to a gene: 8.